This entry lists 15 T cell receptor beta chains sequenced from one sample in a study of T cell repertoires in cytomegalovirus infection. In TCRdb, the reads were re-called with MiXCR into one record per CDR3 protein. The sample carries roughly 150,000 distinct CDR3 sequences, approximately 21% recorded once. For these receptors, no antigen is known. This material consisted of CD8+ T cells from cultured PBMCs, taken from culture after CMV antigen stimulation. The receptors stem from a human donor in good health (CMV status not recorded). Some clones in this sample may be carry-over from other donors' samples.

The chain uses TRBV6-1 and TRBJ2-1, with a weak D call TRBD2 (5 bases). The CDR3 runs 14 residues. The germline V and J ends were trimmed by 5 bases and 3 bases, with 11 bases remaining between them. CDR1 is MNHNS and CDR2 is SASEGT in the germline V gene. CDR3 nucleotide sequence: TGTGCCAGCAGTCCCGGAACTAGCTACAATGAGCAGTTCTTC. Amino acid sequence: CASSPGTSYNEQFF.

This chain uses TRBV12-5 with TRBJ2-4; unclear D gene. Germline assignment: CDR1 LGHNT and CDR2 FRNRAP. This CDR3 is 11 amino acids long. Deletions cut 2 bases from V and 9 bases from J, with 5 bases between. For the CDR3, the DNA is TGTGCTAGTGGTTTGACGGTCATTCAGTACTTC. Translation: CASGLTVIQYF.

This clonotype has a handful of counts. The chain carries TRBV7-2 and TRBJ2-1; D gene unclear. The germline gives CDR1 SGHTA, CDR2 FQGNSA. Trimming took off 1 base at V and 13 bases at J, with 8 bases between the two ends. This CDR3 has 11 amino acids. The DNA for the CDR3 is TGTGCCAGCAGCTTAGGGCTCCCACAGTTCTTC. Translation gives CASSLGLPQFF.

This clonotype has just a few counts. V usage is TRBV28 and J usage is TRBJ2-3; D gene unclear. Germline lookup yields CDR1 MDHEN and CDR2 SYDVKM. Trimming shortened V by 5 bases and J by 2 bases, and 8 bases separated the two germline ends. The length of the CDR3 is 13 residues. The CDR3 is CASSPENTDTQYF. CDR3 DNA sequence: TGTGCCAGCAGTCCGGAAAACACAGATACGCAGTATTTT.

This clonotype was seen only a few times. The chain is built from TRBV6-2 or TRBV6-3 and TRBJ2-7, with 13 bases aligning to TRBD2. The CDR3 is 15 amino acids. Germline V gene lookup returns CDR1 MNHEY and CDR2 SVGEGT. J lost 4 bases, V lost 0 bases, and 0 bases had no gene match. This CDR3 reads CASSYSTSGGYEQYF. The CDR3 DNA is TGTGCCAGCAGTTACTCGACTAGCGGGGGGTACGAGCAGTACTTC.

The chain has TRBV12-3 or TRBV12-4 and TRBJ1-5, with TRBD1 matching over 9 bases. The J segment lost 3 bases and the V segment lost 7 bases, leaving 10 bases of the junction unmatched. The CDR3 consists of 16 residues. CDR3 amino acids: CASTFGQGSTNQPQHF. CDR3 nucleotides: TGTGCCAGCACCTTTGGACAGGGGAGTACCAATCAGCCCCAGCATTTT.

This clonotype was detected many times. The chain has TRBV4-3 and TRBJ2-7, with a tentative D call TRBD1 (5 bases). The CDR3 contains 13 residues. Deletions cut 0 bases from V and 9 bases from J, with 12 bases between. Germline V gives CDR1 LGHNA, CDR2 YSLEER. The CDR3 region is CASSQDLGQGQYF. The CDR3 DNA reads TGCGCCAGCAGCCAAGATTTGGGGCAGGGGCAGTACTTC.

The CDR3 DNA sequence: TGTGCCAGCAATCGGCCTGGGGGTGAGCAGTTCTTC. It codes for CASNRPGGEQFF. The chain couples TRBV27 to TRBJ2-1; D tentatively fits TRBD1 or TRBD2 (5 bases each). Trimming took off 7 bases at V and 9 bases at J, with 13 bases between the two ends. The germline V gene encodes CDR1 MNHEY and CDR2 SMNVEV (reference sequence). This CDR3 is built from 12 residues.

This clonotype rates as medium-sized. The chain uses TRBV27 and TRBJ2-3; D is unresolved. Looked up from germline, CDR1 is MNHEY and CDR2 is SMNVEV (reference sequence). The germline V and J ends were trimmed by 5 bases and 0 bases, with 9 bases remaining between them. CDR3 length: 14 residues. The CDR3: CASSPTLSTDTQYF. CDR3 coding DNA: TGTGCCAGCAGTCCCACCCTTAGCACAGATACGCAGTATTTT.

This clonotype was seen more than once but under ten times. The rearrangement joins TRBV7-9 to TRBJ1-2; 8 bases match TRBD1. Germline lookup yields CDR1 SEHNR and CDR2 FQNEAQ (reference sequence). This CDR3 has 15 amino acids. Trimming removed 2 bases from V and 2 bases from J; junction bases left unmatched: 4. The CDR3 is CASSLQGARNYGYTF. CDR3 nucleotides: TGTGCCAGCAGCTTACAGGGGGCGCGGAACTATGGCTACACCTTC.

The V call is TRBV27, the J call TRBJ1-6; TRBD1 agrees at 9 bases. Germline V gene data show CDR1 as MNHEY and CDR2 as SMNVEV (reference sequence). This CDR3 is 16 amino acids long. The J segment lost 7 bases and the V segment lost 4 bases, leaving 8 bases of the junction unmatched. DNA for the CDR3: TGTGCCAGCAGTTGGACAGGGGCCGCCGAAAATTCACCCCTCCACTTT. As protein: CASSWTGAAENSPLHF.

This clonotype showed up just a few times. The rearrangement joins TRBV12-3 or TRBV12-4 to TRBJ1-1; D unresolved. V lost 3 bases and J 4 bases, leaving 6 bases between the germline ends. This CDR3 is built from 12 residues. CDR3 bases: TGTGCCAGCAGTTTTGTGGGCACTGAAGCTTTCTTT. This translates into CASSFVGTEAFF.

A few counts support this clonotype. J is TRBJ1-2 and V is TRBV9; 7 bases agree with TRBD1. Trimming cost V 3 bases and J 8 bases; bases outside gene matches: 13. CDR3 length: 15 residues. Germline V gene lookup returns CDR1 SGDLS and CDR2 YYNGEE. The DNA for the CDR3 is TGTGCCAGCAGCGCCCATCCACTTGACAGGGAGGGCTACACCTTC. Translation gives CASSAHPLDREGYTF.

This clonotype was found a few times. The chain employs TRBV27 and TRBJ2-1; 9 bases are shared with TRBD2. J gave up 5 bases and V 5 bases, and 7 bases lay outside the gene matches. Germline loops: CDR1 MNHEY, CDR2 SMNVEV (reference sequence). The CDR3 totals 15 residues. CDR3 nucleotide sequence: TGTGCCAGCAGTGCTAGCGGGACACGGGACAATGAGCAGTTCTTC. Translated, it gives CASSASGTRDNEQFF.

This clonotype was seen a handful of times. The V gene is TRBV11-2, the J gene TRBJ2-7; D is unclear. The germline CDR1 and CDR2 sequences are SGHAT and FQNNGV. This CDR3 has 16 amino acids. V lost 2 bases and J 2 bases, leaving 16 bases between the germline ends. The CDR3, as DNA: TGTGCCAGCAGCTTATCTTCCGGCACGCGGACCTACGAGCAGTACTTC. Encoded protein: CASSLSSGTRTYEQYF.